The 25 T cell receptor beta chains presented below share a single source sample, sequenced in a study of control samples from healthy donors and cancer patients. Here immunoSEQ multiplex PCR was the method, and the copy in TCRdb shows in-frame clones only, minus some. The sample yields about 130,000 clones, 87% seen once. Source material: blood. The receptors shown here come from a young man in good health.

The chain is built from TRBV7-9 and TRBJ2-1; no definite D call. Germline V gene data show CDR1 as SEHNR and CDR2 as FQNEAQ (reference sequence). CDR3 length: 14 residues. Trimming stripped 4 bases from V and 7 bases from J, with 14 bases between. In DNA, the CDR3 is TGTGCCAGCAGCTCACCAGGCGTGGGTAATGAGCAGTTCTTC. This gives the protein CASSSPGVGNEQFF.

This clone was counted only a few times. The chain's CDR3 is CASSTPDRVNEQFF. CDR3 coding DNA: TGTGCCAGCAGCACCCCGGACAGGGTAAATGAGCAGTTCTTC. The chain recombines TRBV7-9 with TRBJ2-1, with TRBD1 matching over 8 bases. Germline CDR1 is SEHNR and CDR2 is FQNEAQ (reference sequence). The CDR3 covers 14 residues. V lost 5 bases to trimming and J lost 7 bases; unmatched junction nucleotides: 7.

The V gene is TRBV9, the J gene TRBJ1-3, with a tentative D call TRBD1 (5 bases). Trimming cost V 3 bases and J 0 bases, with 13 bases left between them. The CDR3 contains 16 residues. CDR1 and CDR2 from the germline V gene are SGDLS and YYNGEE. DNA of the CDR3: TGTGCCAGCAGCGAGGACATCGGAAGCTCTGGAAACACCATATATTTT. This codes for CASSEDIGSSGNTIYF. Complete variable domain (other parts from reference TRBV9 and TRBJ1-3): DSGVTQTPKHLITATGQRVTLRCSPRSGDLSVYWYQQSLDQGLQFLIQYYNGEERAKGNILERFSAQQFPDLHSELNLSSLELGDSALYFCASSEDIGSSGNTIYFGEGSWLTVV.

With regard to this clone: The limits of the CDR3 on the DNA are not certain, so only TCRdb's listed CDR3 is given. V is TRBV28 and J is TRBJ1-4; the table's D call TRBD1 went unverified against the DNA. Germline CDR1 reads MDHEN; CDR2 reads SYDVKM. The CDR3 totals 17 residues, both ends included. CDR3 loop: CASSSSAGTGANEKLFF.

The chain links TRBV25-1 to TRBJ2-5; D is unresolved. CDR3 length: 13 residues. CDR1 is MGHDK and CDR2 is SYGVNS in the germline V gene. Trimming removed 8 bases from V and 0 bases from J, with 10 bases in between. DNA for the CDR3: TGTGCCAGCCATGGACCGTACCAAGAGACCCAGTACTTC. Protein sequence: CASHGPYQETQYF.

The CDR3 DNA is TGTGCCAGCAGCCCGCGGCGTCTAGCGGGGCCTAGCGAGCAGTACTTC. It is translated as CASSPRRLAGPSEQYF. The chain employs TRBV3-1 (or the pseudogene TRBV3-2) and TRBJ2-7; 9 bases align to TRBD2. The germline gives CDR1 LGHDT, CDR2 YNNKEL (reference sequence). The CDR3 extends over 16 amino acids. V was clipped by 4 bases and J by 6 bases; unmatched bases: 13.

The rearrangement uses TRBV30 and TRBJ1-6; 7 nucleotides agree with TRBD1. J lost 0 bases, V lost 4 bases, and 3 bases had no gene match. Germline V gene data show CDR1 as GTSNPN and CDR2 as SVGIG (reference sequence). The CDR3 covers 15 residues. Here the CDR3 reads CAWTRDSSYNSPLHF. CDR3 in DNA: TGTGCCTGGACCCGGGACAGCTCCTATAATTCACCCCTCCACTTT.

V and J are TRBV6-5 and TRBJ1-5; 11 nucleotides line up with TRBD1. CDR1 and CDR2 (germline): MNHEY, SVGAGI. The CDR3 has 14 amino acids. The ends lost 8 bases at V and 4 bases at J; junction bases unmatched: 4. The DNA for the CDR3 is TGTGCCAGCTTTGGGACAGGGGGGAATCAGCCCCAGCATTTT. Its protein product is CASFGTGGNQPQHF.

This rearrangement joins TRBV18 to TRBJ1-2, with D maybe TRBD1 (6 bases). Germline CDR1 reads KGHSH; CDR2 reads LQKENI. The CDR3 is made up of 16 amino acids. With 8 bases removed from V and 1 base from J, the gap between germline ends came to 20 bases. In nucleotides, the CDR3 is TGTGCCAGCGCCGGGGGGGGGCGCCCAAATAACTATGGCTACACCTTC. Its translation is CASAGGGRPNNYGYTF.

The CDR3 coding sequence is TGCGCCAGCAGCCAATCGGGGAAGAGGGAAACCGGGGAGCTGTTTTTT. Encoded protein: CASSQSGKRETGELFF. This sequence joins TRBV4-3 and TRBJ2-2; maybe TRBD2 (5 bases). This CDR3 is 16 amino acids long. CDR1 and CDR2 from the germline V gene are LGHNA and YSLEER. Trimming stripped 2 bases from V and 5 bases from J, with 15 bases between.

This chain joins TRBV27 and TRBJ1-6, with 11 nucleotides matching TRBD1. Trimming took 4 bases from V and 9 from J; bases not matched to a gene: 11. The germline CDR1 and CDR2 sequences are MNHEY and SMNVEV (reference sequence). This CDR3 spans 17 amino acids. DNA for the CDR3: TGTGCCAGCAGTTCCGCGCCGGGACAGGGGGAGGGTTCACCCCTCCACTTT. It codes for CASSSAPGQGEGSPLHF.

This clone was seen more than once but under ten times. The V and J genes are TRBV5-5 and TRBJ1-1; the D is unclear. Germline CDR1 and CDR2: SGHKS and YYEKEE (reference sequence). The germline V and J ends were trimmed by 4 bases and 3 bases, with 13 bases remaining between them. This CDR3 is built from 14 residues. In DNA form, the CDR3 reads TGTGCCAGCAGCCCCGGCCCTTTCGACACTGAAGCTTTCTTT. Translation: CASSPGPFDTEAFF.

V and J are TRBV10-1 and TRBJ2-1; 10 positions match TRBD2. The CDR3 loop spans 16 amino acids. Germline lookup yields CDR1 WNHNN and CDR2 SYGVQD (reference sequence). V gave up 2 bases and J gave up 4 bases; unmatched junction bases: 5. In nucleotides, the CDR3 is TGCGCCAGCAGTGAGACTAGCGGGAAGGGGTACAATGAGCAGTTCTTC. Translation: CASSETSGKGYNEQFF.

This chain uses TRBV25-1 with TRBJ2-3; no reliable D call. The ends were cut back, 4 bases at V and 2 bases at J, with 13 bases in the middle. CDR3 length: 15 residues. Germline CDR1 reads MGHDK; CDR2 reads SYGVNS. The CDR3 DNA follows: TGTGCCAGCAGTGGCCGTCGCGGAGCCACAGATACGCAGTATTTT. This sequence encodes CASSGRRGATDTQYF.

This chain connects TRBV5-1 to TRBJ1-4; D is ambiguous. CDR3 length equals 15 residues. The germline V and J ends were trimmed by 0 bases and 4 bases, with 10 bases remaining between them. CDR1 is SGHRS and CDR2 is YFSETQ in the germline V gene. Written as DNA, the CDR3 is TGCGCCAGCAGCTTGGGGTTGGGCAATAATGAAAAACTGTTTTTT. Its protein product is CASSLGLGNNEKLFF.

The chain links TRBV5-1 to TRBJ2-1; 14 bases fit TRBD2. The CDR3 has 15 amino acids. Per germline, CDR1 SGHRS and CDR2 YFSETQ. Trimming at V came to 5 bases and at J to 6 bases, leaving 4 bases not matched to a gene. The CDR3 region has the DNA TGCGCCAGCAGGACTAGCGGGAGGGCGGGCAATGAGCAGTTCTTC. This translates into CASRTSGRAGNEQFF.

The V gene is TRBV6-5, the J gene TRBJ1-3, with TRBD1 matching 7 bases. Germline CDR1 MNHEY, CDR2 SVGAGI. The J segment lost 7 bases and the V segment lost 6 bases, leaving 3 bases of the junction unmatched. This CDR3 region has 12 residues. The DNA of the CDR3 is TGTGCCAGCAGCCCACAGGGGAACACCATATATTTT. As protein: CASSPQGNTIYF.

This clone was recorded only once. The chain recombines TRBV7-9 with TRBJ2-1; 7 bases map to TRBD2. Losses at the gene ends were 6 bases for V and 6 bases for J; bases not matched to a gene: 8. Germline assignment: CDR1 SEHNR and CDR2 FQNEAQ (reference sequence). The CDR3 totals 14 residues. CDR3 residues: CASSYPGLVNEQFF. CDR3 nucleotides: TGTGCCAGCAGTTACCCTGGACTAGTCAATGAGCAGTTCTTC.

The chain links TRBV15 to TRBJ2-1, with 14 bases fitting TRBD2. The CDR3 sequence is 15 residues long. The J segment lost 7 bases and the V segment lost 1 base, leaving 0 bases of the junction unmatched. Germline V gene data show CDR1 as LNHNV and CDR2 as YYDKDF (reference sequence). The CDR3, as DNA: TGTGCCACCAGCAGAGGACTAGCGGGAGGGAATGAGCAGTTCTTC. Amino acids: CATSRGLAGGNEQFF.

The rearrangement uses TRBV6-5 and TRBJ1-1; TRBD1 is a possible D gene (5 bases). Germline values: CDR1 MNHEY, CDR2 SVGAGI. This CDR3 has 16 amino acids. Trimming shortened V by 0 bases and J by 0 bases, and 11 bases separated the two germline ends. The CDR3, as DNA: TGTGCCAGCAGTTACTCGGGACCAGATATGAACACTGAAGCTTTCTTT. Amino acid sequence: CASSYSGPDMNTEAFF.

This clone was seen a single time. The chain recombines TRBV11-2 with TRBJ2-2; 7 positions agree with TRBD1. J lost 1 base, V lost 5 bases, and 10 bases had no gene match. The CDR3 consists of 17 residues. Germline V lookup: CDR1 SGHAT, CDR2 FQNNGV. The CDR3, as DNA: TGTGCCAGCAGCCCAGGCAGGGGACAGATGAACACCGGGGAGCTGTTTTTT. It is translated as CASSPGRGQMNTGELFF.

The J gene is TRBJ2-7, the V gene TRBV6-5, with 8 bases that match TRBD2. V lost 5 bases and J lost 2; bases outside the gene matches: 8. CDR1 is MNHEY, CDR2 SVGAGI, per germline. The CDR3 is made up of 15 amino acids. CDR3 nucleotides: TGTGCCAGCAGTACGGGAATAGCGGGACCCTACGAGCAGTACTTC. It encodes CASSTGIAGPYEQYF.

The V call is TRBV20-1, the J call TRBJ1-1; D is undetermined. Germline values: CDR1 DFQATT, CDR2 SNEGSKA (reference sequence). The ends were cut back, 3 bases at V and 0 bases at J, with 2 bases in the middle. This CDR3 is built from 11 residues. The CDR3 reads CSASLNTEAFF. The CDR3 DNA reads as TGCAGTGCTAGTCTGAACACTGAAGCTTTCTTT.

The rearrangement links TRBV30 to TRBJ2-4; D gene ambiguous. V gave up 0 bases and J gave up 1 base, with 10 bases separating them. The CDR3 totals 15 residues. The germline CDR1 and CDR2 sequences are GTSNPN and SVGIG (reference sequence). CDR3 region: CAWSVQTPAKNIQYF. CDR3 in DNA: TGTGCCTGGAGTGTACAGACCCCGGCCAAAAACATTCAGTACTTC.

The rearrangement joins TRBV12-5 to TRBJ2-1, with a tentative D call TRBD1 (6 bases). The CDR3 runs to 13 residues. CDR1 and CDR2 (germline): LGHNT, FRNRAP. V was shortened by 9 bases and J by 4 bases, with 13 bases between the two germline ends. CDR3 bases: TGTGCTAGCCAGGGGAGAGGATACAATGAGCAGTTCTTC. Its protein is CASQGRGYNEQFF.